These T cell receptor beta chains were read from a single sample in a study of T cell responses to AZD1222 COVID-19 vaccine. Using immunoSEQ multiplex PCR, the repertoire was profiled, and TCRdb retains in-frame clones only, with some absent. The sample has 100,000 to 150,000 clones, more than 70% seen once. The source was peripheral blood, collected on day 0 of AZD1222 vaccination. Receptors originate from an adult in good health. CDR3s include the opening cysteine and the closing phenylalanine or tryptophan. The D gene is left open where the match is weak. Part of the rows lack a size; the others show once, few, many or a class for expanded clones.

. TRBJ2-1 . TRBV9 CASNAWGLAFNEQFF TGTGCCAGCAACGCATGGGGTCTAGCTTTCAATGAGCAGTTCTTC
. TRBJ2-3 TRBD2 TRBV11-2 CASSPQRGPDTQYF TGTGCCAGCAGCCCCCAGCGGGGCCCAGATACGCAGTATTTT
. TRBJ1-2 . TRBV28 CATNEPGRSNYGYTF TGTGCCACCAACGAGCCGGGACGATCGAACTATGGCTACACCTTC
. TRBJ1-5 TRBD1 TRBV15 CATSRGQGANQPQHF TGTGCCACCAGCAGAGGACAGGGCGCTAATCAGCCCCAGCATTTT
once TRBJ2-2 . TRBV3-1/TRBV3-2 CASSQRTLNTGELFF TGTGCCAGCAGCCAGAGGACATTGAACACCGGGGAGCTGTTTTTT
medium-sized TRBJ1-5 . TRBV16 CASSQSELRTGQPQHF TGTGCCAGCAGCCAATCGGAACTCCGTACAGGTCAGCCCCAGCATTTT
. TRBJ1-6 . TRBV25-1 CASRVGETYNSPLHF TGTGCCAGCAGAGTGGGGGAAACCTATAATTCACCCCTCCACTTT
once TRBJ2-7 . TRBV18 CASSPQKGGDEQYF TGTGCCAGCTCACCTCAAAAGGGGGGGGACGAGCAGTACTTC
. TRBJ2-7 TRBD1 TRBV12-3/TRBV12-4 CASRGDSYEQYF TGTGCCAGCAGGGGGGACAGCTACGAGCAGTACTTC
. TRBJ1-5 . TRBV28 CASSSLSLGTHF TGTGCCAGCAGTTCCCTAAGTTTGGGGACGCATTTT
. TRBJ2-1 TRBD2 TRBV5-6 CASSPFQRGVYNEQFF TGTGCCAGCAGCCCCTTCCAGCGGGGGGTCTACAATGAGCAGTTCTTC
. TRBJ1-2 . TRBV4-3 CASSQEGGRDYGYTF TGCGCCAGCAGCCAAGAGGGAGGCAGGGACTATGGCTACACCTTC
once TRBJ1-5 . TRBV28 CASSSTGTGNQPQHF TGTGCCAGCAGTTCCACCGGGACGGGAAATCAGCCCCAGCATTTT
. TRBJ1-2 . TRBV27 CASSLWPSGYGYTF TGTGCCAGCAGTTTATGGCCATCGGGCTATGGCTACACCTTC
. TRBJ2-2 . TRBV6-5 CASSLGPNTGELFF TGTGCCAGCAGCCTAGGGCCTAACACCGGGGAGCTGTTTTTT
. TRBJ2-3 . TRBV7-2 CASSPIGGRGTDTQYF TGTGCCAGCAGCCCTATCGGGGGGCGCGGTACAGATACGCAGTATTTT
. TRBJ2-1 TRBD2 TRBV5-5 CASSSVTSGVYNEQFF TGTGCCAGCAGCTCCGTGACTAGCGGGGTTTACAATGAGCAGTTCTTC
. TRBJ2-7 TRBD1 TRBV6-5 CASSWGTANSYEQYF TGTGCCAGCAGTTGGGGGACAGCAAACTCCTACGAGCAGTACTTC
. TRBJ2-2 . TRBV9 CASSSAGRPSRTGELFF TGTGCCAGCAGCTCCGCTGGACGGCCTTCTAGGACCGGGGAGCTGTTTTTT
. TRBJ2-7 TRBD1 TRBV29-1 CSVLDRAQHEQYF TGCAGCGTCCTAGACAGGGCCCAACACGAGCAGTACTTC
. TRBJ1-4 . TRBV29-1 CSVEGGDEKLFF TGCAGCGTTGAGGGCGGCGATGAAAAACTGTTTTTT
. TRBJ2-3 . TRBV5-1 CASSLLGSTDTQYF TGCGCCAGCAGCTTGCTCGGAAGCACAGATACGCAGTATTTT
. TRBJ2-7 TRBD1 TRBV3-1/TRBV3-2 CASSRAEGQGGPYEQYF TGTGCCAGCAGTCGAGCTGAGGGACAGGGGGGTCCCTACGAGCAGTACTTC
. TRBJ2-2 TRBD2 TRBV9 CASSARLAGNTGELFF TGTGCCAGCAGCGCTCGACTAGCGGGTAACACCGGGGAGCTGTTTTTT
. TRBJ1-1 . TRBV6-5 CASTGGDTWSEAFF TGTGCCAGCACTGGAGGGGACACGTGGTCTGAAGCTTTCTTT
. TRBJ2-7 TRBD1 TRBV2 CASSARGQQYEQYF TGTGCCAGCAGTGCTAGGGGACAGCAGTACGAGCAGTACTTC
. TRBJ2-7 . TRBV27 CASSSRDGAFYEQYF TGTGCCAGCAGTAGCCGGGACGGAGCCTTCTACGAGCAGTACTTC
few TRBJ1-1 . TRBV27 CASRGRPRTEAFF TGTGCCTCTCGGGGACGCCCGAGGACTGAAGCTTTCTTT
. TRBJ2-1 TRBD1 TRBV15 CATSILGQGGEQFF TGTGCCACCAGTATTCTGGGACAGGGTGGTGAGCAGTTCTTC
. TRBJ2-1 TRBD1 TRBV7-2 CASSHQLGTGDNEQFF TGTGCCAGCAGCCACCAATTGGGGACAGGGGACAATGAGCAGTTCTTC
. TRBJ2-1 TRBD2 TRBV6-5 CATGLAGAPYNEQFF TGTGCCACTGGACTAGCGGGGGCGCCGTACAATGAGCAGTTCTTC
. TRBJ1-1 . TRBV10-3 CAIRTGNTEAFF TGTGCCATCAGAACAGGGAACACTGAAGCTTTCTTT
once TRBJ1-6 . TRBV19 CASNPPGDNSPLHF TGTGCCAGTAACCCCCCAGGGGATAATTCACCCCTCCACTTT
. TRBJ1-1 . TRBV7-2 CASSLVEVWNTEAFF TGTGCCAGCAGCTTAGTTGAAGTTTGGAACACTGAAGCTTTCTTT
. TRBJ2-3 TRBD2 TRBV7-2 CASSSERGARDTQYF TGTGCCAGCAGCTCGGAGCGGGGGGCTAGAGATACGCAGTATTTT
. TRBJ2-5 TRBD2 TRBV18 CASSPGVRTSAIQETQYF TGTGCCAGCTCACCGGGGGTTAGAACTAGCGCTATCCAAGAGACCCAGTACTTC
few TRBJ2-2 . TRBV27 CASSFFGGELFF TGTGCCAGCAGTTTTTTTGGTGGGGAGCTGTTTTTT
. TRBJ2-3 . TRBV11-2 CASSLLTSRQGGDTQYF TGTGCCAGCAGCTTACTAACCTCTCGACAGGGAGGGGATACGCAGTATTTT
. TRBJ1-1 TRBD1 TRBV9 CASSPRQGGVSEAFF TGTGCCAGCAGCCCCCGACAGGGGGGAGTTTCTGAAGCTTTCTTT
. TRBJ2-3 . TRBV4-3 CASSQDGNWETTDTQYF TGCGCCAGCAGCCAAGATGGGAACTGGGAAACCACAGATACGCAGTATTTT
. TRBJ2-3 . TRBV27 CASSMGRTNTDTQYF TGTGCCAGCAGCATGGGACGGACTAACACAGATACGCAGTATTTT
. TRBJ2-1 . TRBV6-1 CASSEQGGNEQFF TGTGCCAGCAGTGAACAGGGGGGCAATGAGCAGTTCTTC
. TRBJ1-2 . TRBV3-1/TRBV3-2 CASSQGTSGGYTF TGTGCCAGCAGCCAAGGGACGTCGGGCGGCTACACCTTC
. TRBJ1-6 TRBD1 TRBV19 CASSIWTGIGDSPLHF TGTGCCAGTAGTATATGGACAGGGATTGGAGATTCACCCCTCCACTTT
. TRBJ2-7 . TRBV2 CASSDPATYEQYF TGTGCCAGCAGTGATCCGGCCACCTACGAGCAGTACTTC
. TRBJ2-1 TRBD2 TRBV29-1 CSVDGGTYNEQFF TGCAGCGTTGACGGGGGGACCTACAATGAGCAGTTCTTC
. TRBJ1-4 TRBD1 TRBV18 CASSPDRVEKLFF TGTGCCAGCTCACCCGACAGGGTTGAAAAACTGTTTTTT
. TRBJ2-5 . TRBV9 CASSLGTHGETQYF TGTGCCAGCAGCCTTGGGACCCACGGGGAGACCCAGTACTTC
few TRBJ2-5 TRBD1 TRBV12-3/TRBV12-4 CASRAGGSETQYF TGTGCCAGCAGGGCAGGGGGCAGTGAGACCCAGTACTTC
. TRBJ2-7 . TRBV28 CASSLERSYEQYF TGTGCCAGCAGTTTAGAACGTTCCTACGAGCAGTACTTC
. TRBJ2-1 . TRBV6-1 CASKVGGQYNEQFF TGTGCCAGCAAGGTTGGGGGGCAGTACAATGAGCAGTTCTTC
once TRBJ2-3 TRBD1 TRBV3-1/TRBV3-2 CASSQTGQGAADTQYF TGTGCCAGCAGTCAAACGGGACAGGGGGCCGCAGATACGCAGTATTTT